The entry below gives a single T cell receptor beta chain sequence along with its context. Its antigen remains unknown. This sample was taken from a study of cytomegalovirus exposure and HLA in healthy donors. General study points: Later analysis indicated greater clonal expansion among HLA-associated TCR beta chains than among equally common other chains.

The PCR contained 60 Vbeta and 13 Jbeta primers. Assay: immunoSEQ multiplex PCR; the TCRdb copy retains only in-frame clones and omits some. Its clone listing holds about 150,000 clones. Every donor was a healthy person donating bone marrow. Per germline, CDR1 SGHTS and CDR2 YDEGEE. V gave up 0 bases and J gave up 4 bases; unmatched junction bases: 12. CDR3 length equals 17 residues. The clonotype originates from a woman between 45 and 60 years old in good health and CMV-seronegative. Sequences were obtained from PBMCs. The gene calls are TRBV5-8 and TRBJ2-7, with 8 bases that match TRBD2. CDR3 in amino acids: CASSLGATSGSRYEQYF. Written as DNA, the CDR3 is TGTGCCAGCAGCTTGGGTGCTACAAGCGGGAGTAGGTACGAGCAGTACTTC. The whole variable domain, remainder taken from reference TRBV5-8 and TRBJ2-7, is EAGVTQSPTHLIKTRGQQATLRCSPISGHTSVYWYQQALGLGLQFLLWYDEGEERNRGNFPPRFSGRQFPNYSSELNVNALELEDSALYLCASSLGATSGSRYEQYFGPGTRLTVT.